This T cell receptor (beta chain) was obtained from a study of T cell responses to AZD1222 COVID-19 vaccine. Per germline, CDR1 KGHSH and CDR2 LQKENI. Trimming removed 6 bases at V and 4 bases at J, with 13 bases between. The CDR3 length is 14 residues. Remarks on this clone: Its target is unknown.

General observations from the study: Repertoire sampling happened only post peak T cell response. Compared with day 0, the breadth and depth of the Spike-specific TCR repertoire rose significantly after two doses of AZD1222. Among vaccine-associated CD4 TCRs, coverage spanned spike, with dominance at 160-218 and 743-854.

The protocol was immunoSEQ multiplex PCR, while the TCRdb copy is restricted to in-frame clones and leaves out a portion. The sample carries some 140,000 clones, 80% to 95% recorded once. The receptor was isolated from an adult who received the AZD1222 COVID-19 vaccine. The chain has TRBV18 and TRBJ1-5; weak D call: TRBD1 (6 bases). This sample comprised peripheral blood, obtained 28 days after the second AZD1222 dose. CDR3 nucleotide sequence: TGTGCCAGCTCGCCAGGGGTGCGAAATCAGCCCCAGCATTTT. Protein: CASSPGVRNQPQHF.